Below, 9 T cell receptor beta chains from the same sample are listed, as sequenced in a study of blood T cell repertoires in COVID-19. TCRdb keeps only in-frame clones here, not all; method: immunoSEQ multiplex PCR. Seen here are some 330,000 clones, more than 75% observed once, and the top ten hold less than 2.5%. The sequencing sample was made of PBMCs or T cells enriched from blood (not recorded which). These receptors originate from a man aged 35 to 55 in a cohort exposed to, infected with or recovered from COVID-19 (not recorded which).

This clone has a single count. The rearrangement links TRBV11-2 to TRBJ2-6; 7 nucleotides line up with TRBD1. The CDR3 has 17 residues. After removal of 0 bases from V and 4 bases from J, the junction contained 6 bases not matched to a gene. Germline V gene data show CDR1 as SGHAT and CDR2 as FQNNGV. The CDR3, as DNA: TGTGCCAGCAGCTTAGAGATACAGGGGTGGGGGGCCAACGTCCTGACTTTC. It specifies CASSLEIQGWGANVLTF.

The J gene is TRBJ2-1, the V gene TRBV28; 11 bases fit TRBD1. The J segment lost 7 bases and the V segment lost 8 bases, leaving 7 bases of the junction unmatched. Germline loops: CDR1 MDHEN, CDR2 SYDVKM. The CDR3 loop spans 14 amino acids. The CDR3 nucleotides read TGTGCCAGCTCCAAGGGGGACAGGGGGAATGAGCAGTTCTTC. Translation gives CASSKGDRGNEQFF.

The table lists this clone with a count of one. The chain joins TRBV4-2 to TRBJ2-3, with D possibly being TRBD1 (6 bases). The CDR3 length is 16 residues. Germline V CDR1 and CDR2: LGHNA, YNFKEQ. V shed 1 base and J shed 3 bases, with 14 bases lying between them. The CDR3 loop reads CASSQGGRAETDTQYF. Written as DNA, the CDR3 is TGTGCCAGCAGCCAAGGGGGGCGGGCAGAGACAGATACGCAGTATTTT.

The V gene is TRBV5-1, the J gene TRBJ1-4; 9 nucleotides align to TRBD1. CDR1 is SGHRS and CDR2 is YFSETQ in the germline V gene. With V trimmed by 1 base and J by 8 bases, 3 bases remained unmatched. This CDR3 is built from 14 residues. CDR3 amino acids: CASSLTGGSEKLFF. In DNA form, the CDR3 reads TGCGCCAGCAGCTTGACAGGGGGCTCGGAAAAACTGTTTTTT.

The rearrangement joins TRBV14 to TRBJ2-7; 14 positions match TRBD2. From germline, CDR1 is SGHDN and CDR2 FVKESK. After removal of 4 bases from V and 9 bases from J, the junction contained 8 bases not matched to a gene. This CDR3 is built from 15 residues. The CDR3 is CASSLPGLAGVGQYF. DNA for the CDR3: TGTGCCAGCAGCCTTCCGGGACTAGCGGGAGTCGGGCAGTACTTC.

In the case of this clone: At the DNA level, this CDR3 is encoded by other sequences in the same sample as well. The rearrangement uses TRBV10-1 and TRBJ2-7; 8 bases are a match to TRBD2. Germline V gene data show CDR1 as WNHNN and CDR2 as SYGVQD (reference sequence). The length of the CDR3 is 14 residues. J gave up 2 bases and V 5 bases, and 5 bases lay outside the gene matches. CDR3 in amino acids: CASSPTSGAYEQYF. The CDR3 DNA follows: TGCGCCAGCAGTCCCACTAGCGGAGCCTACGAGCAGTACTTC.

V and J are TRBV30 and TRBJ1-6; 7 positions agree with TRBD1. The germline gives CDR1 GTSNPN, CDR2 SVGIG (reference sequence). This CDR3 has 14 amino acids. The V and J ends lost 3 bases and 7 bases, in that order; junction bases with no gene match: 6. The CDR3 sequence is CAWRAGTVNSPLHF. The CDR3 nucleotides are TGTGCCTGGAGAGCCGGGACAGTAAATTCACCCCTCCACTTT.

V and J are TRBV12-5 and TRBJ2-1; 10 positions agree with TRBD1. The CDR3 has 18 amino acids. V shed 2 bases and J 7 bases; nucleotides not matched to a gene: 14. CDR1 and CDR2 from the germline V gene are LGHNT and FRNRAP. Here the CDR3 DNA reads TGTGCTAGTGGTTTGACTCCGACCGGGACAGGGGCTTGGAATGAGCAGTTCTTC. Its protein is CASGLTPTGTGAWNEQFF.

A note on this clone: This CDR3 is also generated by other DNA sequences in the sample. The CDR3 protein is CASSLTSGSYEQYF. The CDR3 bases are TGCGCCAGCTCCCTGACTAGCGGATCCTACGAGCAGTACTTC. The genes are TRBV5-1 and TRBJ2-7, with 9 bases fitting TRBD2. V was clipped by 7 bases and J by 1 base; unmatched bases: 6. Germline CDR1 is SGHRS and CDR2 is YFSETQ. CDR3 length equals 14 residues.